This TCR beta chain was recorded in a study of T cell responses to AZD1222 COVID-19 vaccine. Repertoires were generated with immunoSEQ multiplex PCR, while TCRdb's copy carries only in-frame clones and drops some. The sample yields approximately 140,000 clones, roughly 92% seen once. Germline V gives CDR1 MNHNS, CDR2 SASEGT. Trimming stripped 2 bases from V and 1 base from J, with 5 bases between. The CDR3 extends over 13 amino acids. The input for sequencing was peripheral blood, taken on day 0 of AZD1222 vaccination. The V gene is TRBV6-1, the J gene TRBJ1-1; D gene uncertain. This sequence originates from an adult in good health. The CDR3 coding sequence is TGTGCCAGCAGTGAAAAGGAGAACACTGAAGCTTTCTTT. Translating gives CASSEKENTEAFF.